The clone carrying this TCR beta chain showed up just a few times. No antigen is known for it. This CDR3 contains 14 residues. With 4 bases removed from V and 2 bases from J, the gap between germline ends came to 6 bases. MiXCR was run by TCRdb on the reads, yielding one entry per CDR3 protein. The sample holds hundreds of thousands of distinct CDR3 sequences, 35% to 45% seen once. This entry belongs to a study of T cell repertoires in cytomegalovirus infection. Study in general: Indications came from public TCR beta signatures; they pointed to CMV infection and to a matching HLA type. Study results and limitations: It was HLA-C-restricted CMV-specific TCR beta clonotypes that dominated the response ex vivo. Cumulative frequency of public TCR beta families picked out carriers of CMV plus the relevant HLA.

The TCR sequence derives from a human donor in good health (CMV status not recorded). Some clones in this sample may be carry-over from other donors' samples. This chain uses TRBV12-3 or TRBV12-4 with TRBJ1-6, with no clear D. The sequencing input was PBMCs. The CDR3 loop is CASSSQTYNSPLHF. Here the CDR3 DNA reads TGTGCCAGCAGTTCACAGACCTATAATTCACCCCTCCACTTT.